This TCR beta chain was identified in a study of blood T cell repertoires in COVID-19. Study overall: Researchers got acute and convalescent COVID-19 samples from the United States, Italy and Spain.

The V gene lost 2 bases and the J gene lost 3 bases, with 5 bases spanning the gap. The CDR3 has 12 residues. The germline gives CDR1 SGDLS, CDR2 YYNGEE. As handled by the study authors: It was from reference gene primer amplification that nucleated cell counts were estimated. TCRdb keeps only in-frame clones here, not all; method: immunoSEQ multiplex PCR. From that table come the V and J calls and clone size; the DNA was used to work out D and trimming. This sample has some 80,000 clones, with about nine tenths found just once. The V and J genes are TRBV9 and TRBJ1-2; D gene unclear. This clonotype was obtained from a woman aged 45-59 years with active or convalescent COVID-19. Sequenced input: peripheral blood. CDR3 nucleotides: TGTGCCAGCAGCGTGGCTCACTATGGCTACACCTTC. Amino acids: CASSVAHYGYTF.